Below, 29 T cell receptor beta chains from the same sample are listed, as sequenced in a study of CD8 T cells in ankylosing spondylitis. A single record per CDR3 protein comes from TCRdb applying MiXCR to the 5' RACE reads. The data hold some 450,000 distinct CDR3 sequences, with roughly 15% observed a single time. No antigen has been assigned to these receptors. Study results and limitations: Seemingly distinctive of ankylosing spondylitis blood was a TCR beta motif formed by eight highly homologous variants.

What was sequenced was blood, either unsorted or a sorted T cell fraction (not recorded which). These receptors were obtained from a male donor with ankylosing spondylitis.

This clonotype was found many times. The gene calls are TRBV12-3 or TRBV12-4 and TRBJ2-5; D ambiguous. The CDR3 contains 13 residues. The ends were cut back, 3 bases at V and 7 bases at J, with 12 bases in the middle. The CDR3 is CASSFTSPGTQYF. The CDR3 DNA follows: TGTGCCAGCAGTTTTACCAGCCCGGGGACCCAGTACTTC.

This clonotype was counted a few times. This chain connects TRBV11-2 to TRBJ2-3, with TRBD1 matching over 8 bases. The germline CDR1 and CDR2 sequences are SGHAT and FQNNGV. Trimming cost V 4 bases and J 4 bases; bases outside gene matches: 19. CDR3 length equals 19 residues. The CDR3: CASSSRRDRLTGTADTQYF. The CDR3 DNA sequence: TGTGCCAGCAGCTCCCGCCGGGACAGGCTGACAGGGACCGCAGATACGCAGTATTTT.

This clonotype was seen a handful of times. The CDR3 DNA sequence: TGTGCCAGCAGTTCCCCCCGGGGGGGGGCAGAGACCCAGTACTTC. Translation: CASSSPRGGAETQYF. The rearrangement uses TRBV28 and TRBJ2-5; 8 nucleotides match TRBD2. With V trimmed by 4 bases and J by 4 bases, 8 bases remained unmatched. The germline CDR1 and CDR2 sequences are MDHEN and SYDVKM. The CDR3 totals 15 residues.

The chain combines TRBV6-5 with TRBJ2-1, with TRBD1 identical over 7 bases. The V gene end was trimmed by 2 bases and the J gene end by 3 bases; junction bases not matched to a gene: 4. The CDR3 totals 15 residues. Germline loops: CDR1 MNHEY, CDR2 SVGAGI. CDR3 sequence: CASSYRGPHYNEQFF. CDR3 sequence (DNA): TGTGCCAGCAGTTACAGGGGGCCTCACTACAATGAGCAGTTCTTC.

A few counts support this clonotype. The rearrangement joins TRBV20-1 to TRBJ1-2; TRBD1 is a possible D gene (5 bases). The CDR3 length is 10 residues. The V gene's germline CDR1 is DFQATT and CDR2 SNEGSKA (reference sequence). The CDR3 DNA reads as TGCAGCGCAGGGCCGGATGGCTACACCTTC. Translated, it gives CSAGPDGYTF.

The table lists this clonotype with many counts. The chain recombines TRBV12-3 or TRBV12-4 with TRBJ1-1; D possibly corresponds to TRBD1 (6 bases). The CDR3 has 15 amino acids. The V gene lost 7 bases and the J gene lost 4 bases, with 19 bases spanning the gap. CDR3 region: CASTHSSRTVTEAFF. CDR3 sequence (DNA): TGTGCCAGCACCCACTCTAGTCGGACAGTCACTGAAGCTTTCTTT.

This clonotype was seen more than once but under ten times. This rearrangement joins TRBV6-5 to TRBJ1-1; TRBD1 is a possible D gene (5 bases). CDR3 length: 15 amino acids. Germline CDR1 and CDR2: MNHEY and SVGAGI. V lost 2 bases to trimming and J lost 4 bases, with 14 bases between them. The CDR3 sequence: CASSYRGRDGTEAFF. CDR3 in DNA: TGTGCCAGCAGTTACCGGGGCAGGGATGGCACTGAAGCTTTCTTT.

The chain uses TRBV27 and TRBJ2-7; TRBD2 matches 7 bases. V was pared by 5 bases and J by 5 bases, with 15 bases of the junction left unmatched. The CDR3 is made up of 16 amino acids. Germline V CDR1 and CDR2: MNHEY, SMNVEV (reference sequence). The DNA for the CDR3 is TGTGCCAGCAGTCTAACCGGACTAGTAACCCGCAACGAGCAGTACTTC. Translation: CASSLTGLVTRNEQYF.

The gene calls are TRBV20-1 and TRBJ2-1, with 8 bases matching TRBD2. This CDR3 is built from 14 residues. In germline, CDR1 is DFQATT, CDR2 SNEGSKA (reference sequence). Trimming removed 5 bases from V and 3 bases from J; junction bases left unmatched: 6. DNA of the CDR3: TGCAGTGCTCCCTCGGGACTAGGCTACAATGAGCAGTTCTTC. Translated, it gives CSAPSGLGYNEQFF.

Only a few counts were recorded for this clonotype. This chain connects TRBV6-1 to TRBJ1-1; no clear D gene. CDR1 is MNHNS, CDR2 SASEGT, per germline. This CDR3 has 15 amino acids. Trimming took 0 bases from V and 11 from J, leaving 19 bases between them. The CDR3 bases are TGTGCCAGCAGTGAAGCTGCGGCCGGAGTTCGGGCGGCTTTCTTT. Protein sequence: CASSEAAAGVRAAFF.

This clonotype was observed a handful of times. The chain's CDR3 is CASSLGQGTSEKLFF. The CDR3 bases are TGTGCCAGCAGCTTAGGACAGGGGACTTCTGAAAAACTGTTTTTT. The chain carries TRBV7-9 and TRBJ1-4, with 8 positions matching TRBD1. Per germline, CDR1 SEHNR and CDR2 FQNEAQ (reference sequence). The CDR3 is 15 residues long. J gave up 7 bases and V 1 base, and 5 bases lay outside the gene matches.

The chain is built from TRBV5-1 and TRBJ2-3; tentatively, D is TRBD2 (7 bases). V was cut by 4 bases and J by 0 bases, with 9 bases left in between. The CDR3 is made up of 14 amino acids. Germline lookup yields CDR1 SGHRS and CDR2 YFSETQ. CDR3 region: CASSGGASTDTQYF. DNA of the CDR3: TGCGCCAGCAGCGGGGGGGCCAGCACAGATACGCAGTATTTT.

The chain's CDR3 is CATSRVGNTGELFF. The CDR3 nucleotides read TGTGCCACCAGCAGAGTTGGGAACACCGGGGAGCTGTTTTTT. The chain joins TRBV15 to TRBJ2-2; D unclear. This CDR3 spans 14 amino acids. Per germline, CDR1 LNHNV and CDR2 YYDKDF (reference sequence). Trimming cost V 1 base and J 1 base, with 4 bases left between them.

This rearrangement joins TRBV29-1 to TRBJ2-1; TRBD2 matches 16 bases. Trimming took 4 bases from V and 3 from J; bases not matched to a gene: 3. The CDR3 loop spans 16 amino acids. Germline CDR1 is SQVTM and CDR2 is ANQGSEA. The CDR3 is CSVGGLAGGYYNEQFF. In DNA, the CDR3 is TGCAGCGTTGGGGGACTAGCGGGAGGGTACTACAATGAGCAGTTCTTC.

The chain couples TRBV28 to TRBJ1-1; D is unresolved. CDR3 length equals 12 residues. Germline-derived CDR1 and CDR2 are MDHEN and SYDVKM. Trimming took 2 bases from V and 4 from J, leaving 5 bases between them. CDR3 DNA: TGTGCCAGCAGTTTAGTCTTCACTGAAGCTTTCTTT. Translated: CASSLVFTEAFF.

The CDR3: CASSYLGTQNNYGYTF. The CDR3 nucleotides are TGTGCCAGCAGTTACCTCGGGACCCAGAACAACTATGGCTACACCTTC. The chain is built from TRBV6-2 or TRBV6-3 and TRBJ1-2; tentatively, D is TRBD1 (5 bases). Trimming pared 2 bases from V and 2 bases from J, leaving 15 bases between. The CDR3 spans 16 residues. The germline V gene encodes CDR1 MNHEY and CDR2 SVGEGT.

This chain links TRBV5-6 with TRBJ2-3; maybe TRBD1 (6 bases). This CDR3 is built from 16 residues. Germline V gene lookup returns CDR1 SGHDT and CDR2 YYEEEE. The V end lost 4 bases, the J end lost 1 base, and 16 bases lay between the germline ends. CDR3 residues: CASSGGLGRGTDTQYF. Written as DNA, the CDR3 is TGTGCCAGCAGCGGGGGCCTAGGCCGAGGCACAGATACGCAGTATTTT.

This clonotype has only a few counts. The chain has TRBV12-3 or TRBV12-4 and TRBJ2-2, with D tentatively TRBD1 or TRBD2 (5 bases each). Trimming took 5 bases from V and 5 from J, leaving 18 bases between them. The CDR3 totals 16 residues. CDR3 region: CASSQGTPGNTGELFF. The DNA for the CDR3 is TGTGCCAGCAGTCAAGGGACCCCCGGTAATACCGGGGAGCTGTTTTTT.

This clonotype showed up many times. This chain links TRBV6-1 with TRBJ1-6, with D perhaps TRBD1 (5 bases). The germline V and J ends were trimmed by 10 bases and 6 bases, with 13 bases remaining between them. Germline V gene lookup returns CDR1 MNHNS and CDR2 SASEGT. The length of the CDR3 is 13 residues. The CDR3 spells CATGQETNSPLHF. The CDR3 DNA sequence: TGTGCCACAGGGCAGGAAACTAATTCACCCCTCCACTTT.

This clonotype has a handful of counts. The V gene is TRBV5-6, the J gene TRBJ1-2, with D possibly TRBD1 on 5 matching bases. Trimming shortened V by 4 bases and J by 3 bases, and 25 bases separated the two germline ends. Per the germline V gene, CDR1 is SGHDT and CDR2 is YYEEEE. The CDR3 is 18 residues long. The CDR3 DNA sequence: TGTGCCAGCAGCCTTATAAACACGGCGACCCGAGGGGACTATGGCTACACCTTC. Its protein product is CASSLINTATRGDYGYTF. Variable domain in full (rest from reference TRBV5-6 and TRBJ1-2): DAGVTQSPTHLIKTRGQQVTLRCSPKSGHDTVSWYQQALGQGPQFIFQYYEEEERQRGNFPDRFSGHQFPNYSSELNVNALLLGDSALYLCASSLINTATRGDYGYTFGSGTRLTVV.

The chain has TRBV7-3 and TRBJ1-5; a possible D gene is TRBD1 (5 bases). V lost 2 bases and J 0 bases, leaving 17 bases between the germline ends. In germline, CDR1 is SGHTA, CDR2 FQGTGA. The length of the CDR3 is 18 residues. The CDR3 protein is CASSLLGWGGLSNQPQHF. DNA of the CDR3: TGTGCCAGCAGCTTACTGGGTTGGGGCGGACTTAGCAATCAGCCCCAGCATTTT. The complete variable domain, with remaining parts taken from reference TRBV7-3 and TRBJ1-5, reads GAGVSQTPSNKVTEKGKYVELRCDPISGHTALYWYRQSLGQGPEFLIYFQGTGAADDSGLPNDRFFAVRPEGSVSTLKIQRTERGDSAVYLCASSLLGWGGLSNQPQHFGDGTRLSIL.

This chain uses TRBV5-6 with TRBJ2-4; 9 bases line up with TRBD2. Germline-derived CDR1 and CDR2 are SGHDT and YYEEEE. The CDR3 contains 15 residues. V gave up 3 bases and J gave up 0 bases; unmatched junction bases: 1. DNA for the CDR3: TGTGCCAGCAGCTCGGGACTAGCAGCCAAAAACATTCAGTACTTC. Protein sequence: CASSSGLAAKNIQYF.

This chain links TRBV14 with TRBJ2-7; 7 bases match TRBD2. The ends lost 5 bases at V and 9 bases at J; junction bases unmatched: 16. The CDR3 spans 15 residues. Germline assignment: CDR1 SGHDN and CDR2 FVKESK. CDR3 in amino acids: CASSYGISAREVQYF. The CDR3 coding sequence is TGTGCCAGCAGCTATGGTATCAGCGCTCGGGAGGTGCAGTACTTC.

The chain joins TRBV5-5 to TRBJ2-2, with D possibly matching TRBD2 (5 bases). The CDR3 sequence is 15 residues long. Germline V CDR1 and CDR2: SGHKS, YYEKEE (reference sequence). V was cut by 6 bases and J by 6 bases, with 18 bases left in between. The CDR3 loop is CASTLSSGYAGELFF. As DNA, the CDR3 is TGTGCCAGCACCCTGAGCTCGGGGTACGCCGGGGAGCTGTTTTTT.

This clonotype occurred many times. The chain employs TRBV15 and TRBJ1-3, with D unclear. Germline-derived CDR1 and CDR2 are LNHNV and YYDKDF (reference sequence). V was shortened by 4 bases and J by 4 bases, with 8 bases between the two germline ends. This CDR3 has 13 amino acids. As DNA, the CDR3 is TGTGCCACCAGCAAGGGCCCAGGAAACACCATATATTTT. Translation: CATSKGPGNTIYF.

The sample holds a few counts of this clonotype. V and J are TRBV27 and TRBJ2-7; the D is unclear. V dropped 8 bases and J dropped 2 bases, with 16 bases sitting between them. The germline CDR1 and CDR2 sequences are MNHEY and SMNVEV (reference sequence). CDR3 length: 14 residues. In DNA, the CDR3 is TGTGCCAGCGGTAATGCGAGGTGGACCTACGAGCAGTACTTC. Amino acid sequence: CASGNARWTYEQYF.

CDR3 coding DNA: TGCAGTGCTCCGGACAACCTCGGCCGGGAGACCCAGTACTTC. This encodes CSAPDNLGRETQYF. The chain employs TRBV20-1 and TRBJ2-5; possibly TRBD1 for D (5 bases). V was trimmed by 5 bases and J by 5 bases, leaving 18 bases between them. Germline V lookup: CDR1 DFQATT, CDR2 SNEGSKA (reference sequence). There are 14 residues in the CDR3.

This clonotype was seen more than once but under ten times. V usage is TRBV18 and J usage is TRBJ2-1; the D is unclear. The V gene's germline CDR1 is KGHSH and CDR2 LQKENI. The CDR3 has 11 amino acids. V lost 3 bases and J lost 8, with 5 bases in between. CDR3 sequence: CASSPKDEQFF. CDR3 DNA sequence: TGTGCCAGCTCACCTAAGGATGAGCAGTTCTTC.

The genes are TRBV7-8 and TRBJ1-5, with D uncertain. V lost 1 base to trimming and J lost 2 bases, with 9 bases between them. The length of the CDR3 is 15 residues. Per germline, CDR1 SGHVS and CDR2 FQNEAQ. CDR3 bases: TGTGCCAGCAGCTTAGACCCAATGGGCAATCAGCCCCAGCATTTT. This sequence encodes CASSLDPMGNQPQHF.